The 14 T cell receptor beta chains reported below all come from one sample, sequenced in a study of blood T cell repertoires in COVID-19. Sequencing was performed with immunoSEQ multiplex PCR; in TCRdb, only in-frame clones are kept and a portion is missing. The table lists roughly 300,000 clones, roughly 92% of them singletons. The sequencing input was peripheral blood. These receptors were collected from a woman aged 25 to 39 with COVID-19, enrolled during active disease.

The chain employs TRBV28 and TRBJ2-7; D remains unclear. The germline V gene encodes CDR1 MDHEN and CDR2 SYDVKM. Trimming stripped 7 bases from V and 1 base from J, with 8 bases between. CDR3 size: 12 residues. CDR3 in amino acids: CASISESYEQYF. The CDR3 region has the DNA TGTGCCAGCATCTCCGAGTCCTACGAGCAGTACTTC.

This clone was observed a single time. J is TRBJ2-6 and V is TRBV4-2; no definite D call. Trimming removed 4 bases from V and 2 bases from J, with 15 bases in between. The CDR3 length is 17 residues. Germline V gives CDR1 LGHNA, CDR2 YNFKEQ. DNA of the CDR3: TGTGCCAGCAGCCCCCTTCTTCTAGATACTGGGGCCAACGTCCTGACTTTC. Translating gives CASSPLLLDTGANVLTF.

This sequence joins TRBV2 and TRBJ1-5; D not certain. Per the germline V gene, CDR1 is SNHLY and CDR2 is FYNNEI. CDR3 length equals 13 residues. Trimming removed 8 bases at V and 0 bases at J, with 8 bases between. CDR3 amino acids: CASRRYSNQPQHF. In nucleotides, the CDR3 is TGTGCCAGCCGGAGGTATAGCAATCAGCCCCAGCATTTT.

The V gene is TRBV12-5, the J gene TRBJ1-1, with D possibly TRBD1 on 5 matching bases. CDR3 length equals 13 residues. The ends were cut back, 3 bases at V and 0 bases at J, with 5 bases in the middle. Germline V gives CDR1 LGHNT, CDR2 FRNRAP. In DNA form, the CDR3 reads TGTGCTAGTGGTTTCAGGGTGAACACTGAAGCTTTCTTT. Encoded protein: CASGFRVNTEAFF.

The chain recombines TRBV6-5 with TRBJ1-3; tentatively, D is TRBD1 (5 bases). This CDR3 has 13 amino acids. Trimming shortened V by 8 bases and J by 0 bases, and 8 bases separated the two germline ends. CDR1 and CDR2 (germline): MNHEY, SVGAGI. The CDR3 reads CASGASSGNTIYF. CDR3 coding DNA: TGTGCCAGCGGGGCGAGCTCTGGAAACACCATATATTTT.

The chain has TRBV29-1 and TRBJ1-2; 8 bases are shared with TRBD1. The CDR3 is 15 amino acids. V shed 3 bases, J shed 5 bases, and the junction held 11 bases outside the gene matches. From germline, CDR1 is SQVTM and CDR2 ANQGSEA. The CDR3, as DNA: TGCAGCGTTGATGTTCCGGGACAGGAATATTATGGCTACACCTTC. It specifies CSVDVPGQEYYGYTF. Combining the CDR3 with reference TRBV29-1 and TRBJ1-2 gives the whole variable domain SAVISQKPSRDICQRGTSLTIQCQVDSQVTMMFWYRQQPGQSLTLIATANQGSEATYESGFVIDKFPISRPNLTFSTLTVSNMSPEDSSIYLCSVDVPGQEYYGYTFGSGTRLTVV.

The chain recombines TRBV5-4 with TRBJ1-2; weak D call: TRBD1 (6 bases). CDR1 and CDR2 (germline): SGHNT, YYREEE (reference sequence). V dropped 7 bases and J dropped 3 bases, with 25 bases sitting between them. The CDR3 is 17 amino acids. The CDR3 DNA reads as TGTGCCAGCTACAGTTACCAAACAGGGCCTGTGGACTATGGCTACACCTTC. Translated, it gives CASYSYQTGPVDYGYTF.

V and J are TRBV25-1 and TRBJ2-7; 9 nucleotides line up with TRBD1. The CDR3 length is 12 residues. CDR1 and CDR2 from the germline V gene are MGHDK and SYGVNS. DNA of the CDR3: TGTGCATCAAGTGGGACAGGGCGCGAGCAGTACTTC. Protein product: CASSGTGREQYF.

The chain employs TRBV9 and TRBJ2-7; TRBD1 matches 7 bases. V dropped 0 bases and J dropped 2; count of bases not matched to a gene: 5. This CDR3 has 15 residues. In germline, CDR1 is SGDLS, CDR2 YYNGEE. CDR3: CASSVETGATYEQYF. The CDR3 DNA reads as TGTGCCAGCAGCGTAGAAACAGGGGCTACCTACGAGCAGTACTTC.

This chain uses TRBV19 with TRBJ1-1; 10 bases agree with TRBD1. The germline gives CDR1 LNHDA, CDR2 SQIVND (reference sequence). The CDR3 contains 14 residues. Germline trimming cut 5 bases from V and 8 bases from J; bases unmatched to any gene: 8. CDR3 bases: TGTGCCAGTAGTCCGTCACCGGGACAGGGGGAAGCTTTCTTT. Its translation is CASSPSPGQGEAFF.

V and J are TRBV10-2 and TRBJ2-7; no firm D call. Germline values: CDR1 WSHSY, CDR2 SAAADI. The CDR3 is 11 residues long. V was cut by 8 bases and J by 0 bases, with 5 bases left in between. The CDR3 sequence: CASESSYEQYF. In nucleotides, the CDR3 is TGCGCCAGCGAGAGCTCCTACGAGCAGTACTTC.

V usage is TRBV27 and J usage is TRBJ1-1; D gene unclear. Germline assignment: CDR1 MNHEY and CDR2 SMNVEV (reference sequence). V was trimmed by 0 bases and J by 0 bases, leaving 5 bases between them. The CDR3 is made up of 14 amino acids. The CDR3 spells CASSLSNLNTEAFF. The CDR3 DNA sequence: TGTGCCAGCAGTTTATCTAACTTGAACACTGAAGCTTTCTTT.

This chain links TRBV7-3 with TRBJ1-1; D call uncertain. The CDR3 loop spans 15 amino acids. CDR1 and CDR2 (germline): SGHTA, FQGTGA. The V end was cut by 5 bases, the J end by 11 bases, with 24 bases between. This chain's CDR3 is CASSLTPDGVNEAFF. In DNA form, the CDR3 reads TGTGCCAGCAGCCTTACCCCGGACGGGGTGAATGAGGCTTTCTTT.

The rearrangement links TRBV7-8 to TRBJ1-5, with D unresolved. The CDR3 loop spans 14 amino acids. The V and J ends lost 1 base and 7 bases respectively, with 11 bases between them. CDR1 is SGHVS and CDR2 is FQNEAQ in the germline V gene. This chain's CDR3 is CASSLGAYEQPQHF. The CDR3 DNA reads TGTGCCAGCAGCTTAGGGGCGTACGAACAGCCCCAGCATTTT.